The clone carrying this T cell receptor beta chain was seen a few times. Looked up from germline, CDR1 is KGHSH and CDR2 is LQKENI. V dropped 0 bases and J dropped 6 bases, with 14 bases sitting between them. CDR3 length: 16 residues. Time point in this sample: newly diagnosed GD, antithyroid drugs for less than 3 months. The authors made the TCR library using RNA they extracted from PBMCs. An endocrinology department located in Xi'an, China, was where the patients came from. The sample belongs to a study of regulatory T cells in long-lasting Graves disease. In building TCR beta libraries, iRepertoire HTBI primers were used together with Arm-PCR of CDR3 regions. Per the study methods: Detected in the samples were about 60 TRBV and approximately 14 TRBJ segments. TCRdb re-called the multiplex PCR reads through MiXCR, storing one row per CDR3 protein. None of the V and J calls come from the authors' own analysis; TCRdb made them. The sample includes 350,000 to 550,000 distinct CDR3 sequences, 16% seen only once; the top ten take 20% to 25%.

These records were also assigned to another study, of T cells in Graves' hyperthyroidism and ophthalmopathy. As reported in that work: With a duration under 2 months, the hyperthyroidism was newly diagnosed in patients aged 18 to 65. Patients were excluded for uncontrolled infection, other autoimmune disease, pregnancy or lactation.

The chain recombines TRBV18 with TRBJ2-2; D may be TRBD1 (6 bases). The sequences come from peripheral blood mononuclear cells (PBMCs), collected at new diagnosis, from a patient treated with antithyroid drugs. This sequence originates from a woman aged 18-30 years with Graves disease. CDR3 coding DNA: TGTGCCAGCTCACCACCCTCACAGGGTCTCTCCGGGGAGCTGTTTTTT. Amino acids: CASSPPSQGLSGELFF.